This T cell receptor (beta chain) is from a study of blood T cells in healthy people across ages. Combining a sample-barcoded 5' primer with a J-beta primer mix, a second PCR ran for roughly 6 to 12 cycles. A template-switch adaptor that had 12 random nucleotides put a tag on each cDNA molecule. TCRdb analysed the 5' RACE reads with MiXCR anew, one entry per CDR3 protein. Among roughly 1,800,000 distinct CDR3 sequences listed, about 50% were seen once. Turning to this clonotype: Its antigen is unidentified.

Study-wide results and limits: The percentage of naive T cells correlated strongly with TCR beta diversity. While age rose, TCR beta diversity per million T cells dropped in a roughly linear way.

The length of the CDR3 is 15 residues. V was cut by 3 bases and J by 0 bases, with 12 bases left in between. The germline gives CDR1 SGDLS, CDR2 YYNGEE. Whenever a sample was processed, at least 7 million PBMCs were isolated. The clonotype originates from a woman between 35 and 50 years old in good health. V and J are TRBV9 and TRBJ1-1; D unresolved. Sequenced material: blood. The CDR3 loop is CASSETDQMNTEAFF. The CDR3 coding sequence is TGTGCCAGCAGCGAGACCGACCAGATGAACACTGAAGCTTTCTTT.